Reported below is one T cell receptor beta chain. This sample is drawn from a study of Ad26.COV2.S vaccination and SARS-CoV-2 variants. Using immunoSEQ multiplex PCR, the repertoire was profiled, and TCRdb retains in-frame clones only, with some absent. The data hold approximately 300,000 clones, with about 86% observed a single time. As for treatment: over 15 received Ad26.COV2.S at low or high dose, single or two shots; about 5 received placebo; per-sample allocation not given. The samples date from day 63 after the first vaccine or placebo injection. With V trimmed by 4 bases and J by 5 bases, 12 bases remained unmatched. The CDR3 has 16 residues. In germline, CDR1 is SGHDT, CDR2 YYEEEE.

The sequencing used peripheral blood, collected in a trial of Ad26.COV2.S vaccine versus placebo. This chain connects TRBV5-6 to TRBJ2-3; the match to TRBD1 covers 8 bases. The TCR comes from a person aged 18-60 years who received the Ad26.COV2.S COVID-19 vaccine or a placebo. CDR3 sequence: CASSQTLTGGRDTQYF. DNA of the CDR3: TGTGCCAGCAGCCAAACTCTCACAGGGGGTCGAGATACGCAGTATTTT. Full variable domain (outside the CDR3, taken from reference TRBV5-6 and TRBJ2-3): DAGVTQSPTHLIKTRGQQVTLRCSPKSGHDTVSWYQQALGQGPQFIFQYYEEEERQRGNFPDRFSGHQFPNYSSELNVNALLLGDSALYLCASSQTLTGGRDTQYFGPGTRLTVL.